The T cell receptor beta chain under discussion was sequenced for a study of blood T cell repertoires in COVID-19. Study-wide background: Sources were T cells, B-cell-depleted T cells, or PBMCs; the material itself was cDNA or gDNA.

The V gene lost 5 bases and the J gene lost 6 bases, with 14 bases spanning the gap. There are 13 residues in the CDR3. The V gene's germline CDR1 is SGHTA and CDR2 FQGTGA. This clone was detected ten times or more. Assay: immunoSEQ multiplex PCR; the TCRdb copy retains only in-frame clones and omits some. The table includes 100,000 to 150,000 clones, over 60% detected once. Sequenced sample: peripheral blood. This clonotype was sampled from a woman aged 65 to 85 with acute or convalescent COVID-19. The chain combines TRBV7-3 with TRBJ2-7; tentatively, D is TRBD1 (6 bases). CDR3 DNA sequence: TGTGCCAGCAGCACCCATACAGGGACCGAGCAGTACTTC. It codes for CASSTHTGTEQYF.